The clone carrying this TCR beta chain occurred a few times. Its target is not known. MiXCR was run by TCRdb on the reads, yielding one entry per CDR3 protein. There are about 700,000 distinct CDR3 sequences in the sample; roughly 30% occur only once, and about 20% lies in the top ten. CDR1 is SNHLY, CDR2 FYNNEI, per germline. Trimming removed 8 bases at V and 2 bases at J, with 25 bases between. This CDR3 is built from 18 residues. The data are from a study of T cell repertoires in cytomegalovirus infection. Study context: Alongside well-studied HLA-B-restricted CMV epitopes, recently identified HLA-C-restricted CMV epitopes were also used. Evidence of both CMV infection and a matching HLA type came from public TCR beta signatures. Broader study findings: It was HLA-C-restricted CMV-specific TCR beta clonotypes that dominated the response ex vivo.

The J gene is TRBJ1-5, the V gene TRBV2; D perhaps matches TRBD1 (6 bases). The TCR sequence derives from a human donor in good health (CMV status not recorded). Some clones in this sample may be carry-over from other donors' samples. The sequences come from cultured PBMCs, collected from culture after CMV antigen stimulation. The CDR3 nucleotides are TGTGCCAGCCGGTGGGGGGGGGACATTGTCATCGGCAATCAGCCCCAGCATTTT. It codes for CASRWGGDIVIGNQPQHF.